This is a list of T cell receptor beta chains from one sample in a study of T cell responses to AZD1222 COVID-19 vaccine. The assay was immunoSEQ multiplex PCR, and TCRdb's table has in-frame clones only and misses some. The sample yields about 92,000 clones, approximately 90% seen once. The material sequenced was peripheral blood, taken on day 0 of AZD1222 vaccination. Receptors were obtained from an adult in good health. CDR3s include the opening cysteine and the closing phenylalanine or tryptophan. Each record gives: J gene, clone size, V gene, D gene, CDR3 protein, CDR3 DNA. D genes are given only for firm matches. Some rows have no size entry. The others give once, few or many, or a class for an expanded clone.

J: TRBJ2-7; size: .; V: TRBV7-2; D: TRBD2; CDR3: CASILSGRKGEQYF; DNA: TGTGCCAGCATCCTTAGCGGGAGGAAAGGAGAGCAGTACTTC
J: TRBJ2-3; size: medium-sized; V: TRBV3-1/TRBV3-2; D: TRBD2; CDR3: CASRRLAGGSTDTQYF; DNA: TGTGCCAGCAGACGACTAGCGGGAGGGAGCACAGATACGCAGTATTTT
J: TRBJ2-1; size: .; V: TRBV27; D: TRBD2; CDR3: CASSWGLAGAMEQFF; DNA: TGTGCCAGCAGCTGGGGACTAGCGGGGGCCATGGAGCAGTTCTTC
J: TRBJ1-1; size: once; V: TRBV9; D: .; CDR3: CASSVGRNTEAFF; DNA: TGTGCCAGCAGCGTGGGACGGAACACTGAAGCTTTCTTT
J: TRBJ1-5; size: .; V: TRBV18; D: .; CDR3: CASSPGWGENQPQHF; DNA: TGTGCCAGCTCACCCGGCTGGGGGGAAAATCAGCCCCAGCATTTT
J: TRBJ2-7; size: .; V: TRBV19; D: .; CDR3: CASSIGREQYF; DNA: TGTGCCAGTAGTATAGGGAGAGAGCAGTACTTC
J: TRBJ2-1; size: .; V: TRBV28; D: TRBD2; CDR3: CASSSLAGVTYNEQFF; DNA: TGTGCCAGCAGTTCCTTAGCGGGAGTCACCTACAATGAGCAGTTCTTC
J: TRBJ2-7; size: once; V: TRBV3-1/TRBV3-2; D: .; CDR3: CASSQAGSYEQYF; DNA: TGTGCCAGCAGCCAAGCGGGGAGCTACGAGCAGTACTTC
J: TRBJ1-2; size: .; V: TRBV6-1; D: .; CDR3: CASSENLRGTEYGYTF; DNA: TGTGCCAGCAGCGAAAACCTCAGGGGAACGGAGTATGGCTACACCTTC
J: TRBJ2-1; size: .; V: TRBV19; D: TRBD2; CDR3: CASSILTSGRNNEQFF; DNA: TGTGCCAGTAGTATACTCACTAGCGGGAGGAACAATGAGCAGTTCTTC
J: TRBJ1-3; size: .; V: TRBV3-1/TRBV3-2; D: .; CDR3: CASSQGFSGNTIYF; DNA: TGTGCCAGCAGCCAGGGCTTCTCTGGAAACACCATATATTTT
J: TRBJ1-6; size: once; V: TRBV7-9; D: TRBD1; CDR3: CASSNGQGFFNSPLHF; DNA: TGTGCCAGCAGCAATGGACAGGGATTTTTTAATTCACCCCTCCACTTT
J: TRBJ2-7; size: .; V: TRBV6-6; D: .; CDR3: CASSYQVGDEQYF; DNA: TGTGCCAGCAGTTACCAAGTGGGCGACGAGCAGTACTTC
J: TRBJ2-5; size: .; V: TRBV5-1; D: TRBD2; CDR3: CASSLGAGVEETQYF; DNA: TGCGCCAGCAGCTTGGGAGCGGGAGTTGAGGAGACCCAGTACTTC
J: TRBJ1-5; size: .; V: TRBV19; D: .; CDR3: CASTISNNQPQHF; DNA: TGTGCCAGTACTATCTCTAACAATCAGCCCCAGCATTTT
J: TRBJ1-2; size: .; V: TRBV30; D: .; CDR3: CAWSEEGTNYGYTF; DNA: TGTGCCTGGAGTGAGGAGGGGACTAACTATGGCTACACCTTC
J: TRBJ2-2; size: .; V: TRBV2; D: TRBD1; CDR3: CASRPGTVRNTGELFF; DNA: TGTGCCAGCAGACCAGGGACAGTCCGGAACACCGGGGAGCTGTTTTTT
J: TRBJ1-2; size: once; V: TRBV2; D: TRBD1; CDR3: CASSSTTGGVGYTF; DNA: TGTGCCAGCAGTTCTACGACAGGGGGAGTTGGCTACACCTTC
J: TRBJ2-7; size: once; V: TRBV19; D: TRBD1; CDR3: CASSIRLGQAVSYEQYF; DNA: TGTGCCAGTAGTATCCGTCTCGGACAGGCGGTTTCCTACGAGCAGTACTTC
J: TRBJ1-5; size: .; V: TRBV30; D: .; CDR3: CAWSGGTRDQPQHF; DNA: TGTGCCTGGAGTGGGGGGACACGGGATCAGCCCCAGCATTTT
J: TRBJ2-3; size: few; V: TRBV7-2; D: .; CDR3: CASSLVGGGPTDTQYF; DNA: TGTGCCAGCAGCTTAGTGGGCGGAGGGCCCACAGATACGCAGTATTTT
J: TRBJ2-3; size: .; V: TRBV27; D: TRBD1; CDR3: CASSFWTGGSDTQYF; DNA: TGTGCCAGCAGTTTCTGGACAGGGGGCTCAGATACGCAGTATTTT
J: TRBJ2-7; size: .; V: TRBV6-6; D: TRBD1; CDR3: CASSPPGQGNEQYF; DNA: TGTGCCAGCAGTCCTCCGGGACAGGGAAACGAGCAGTACTTC
J: TRBJ2-5; size: .; V: TRBV28; D: TRBD1; CDR3: CASTPLGQGASKETQYF; DNA: TGTGCCAGCACCCCTTTAGGCCAGGGGGCGTCGAAGGAGACCCAGTACTTC
J: TRBJ2-3; size: .; V: TRBV27; D: .; CDR3: CASSGLRTDTQYF; DNA: TGTGCCAGCAGTGGGCTTCGCACAGATACGCAGTATTTT
J: TRBJ1-2; size: .; V: TRBV5-4; D: .; CDR3: CASSEDRAYGYTF; DNA: TGTGCCAGCAGCGAGGACAGAGCATATGGCTACACCTTC
J: TRBJ1-5; size: .; V: TRBV2; D: .; CDR3: CASRVSWPLGPQHF; DNA: TGTGCCAGCAGGGTTTCGTGGCCTCTGGGGCCCCAGCATTTT
J: TRBJ2-7; size: .; V: TRBV7-2; D: TRBD2; CDR3: CASSLSGTSPDEQYF; DNA: TGTGCCAGCAGCTTATCGGGGACTAGTCCAGACGAGCAGTACTTC
J: TRBJ2-7; size: .; V: TRBV5-8; D: TRBD1; CDR3: CASSTGQAGGEQYF; DNA: TGTGCCAGCAGTACGGGACAGGCCGGTGGCGAGCAGTACTTC
J: TRBJ1-1; size: .; V: TRBV6-4; D: .; CDR3: CASSVNSNTEAFF; DNA: TGTGCCAGCAGTGTCAACTCGAACACTGAAGCTTTCTTT
J: TRBJ2-7; size: .; V: TRBV7-2; D: TRBD2; CDR3: CASSLRSTSGKSSYEQYF; DNA: TGTGCCAGCAGCCTAAGATCCACTAGCGGGAAGAGCTCCTACGAGCAGTACTTC
J: TRBJ2-4; size: few; V: TRBV29-1; D: .; CDR3: CSVVLQGGNIQYF; DNA: TGCAGCGTTGTTTTGCAGGGTGGGAACATTCAGTACTTC
J: TRBJ1-1; size: .; V: TRBV19; D: TRBD1; CDR3: CASRSPPGQGRTEAFF; DNA: TGTGCCAGTAGATCCCCCCCGGGACAGGGGCGGACTGAAGCTTTCTTT
J: TRBJ1-2; size: .; V: TRBV2; D: .; CDR3: CASSDEGRYGYTF; DNA: TGTGCCAGCAGTGACGAGGGTCGGTATGGCTACACCTTC
J: TRBJ1-2; size: once; V: TRBV6-5; D: .; CDR3: CASSYSEGLYTF; DNA: TGTGCCAGCAGTTACTCGGAGGGGCTCTACACCTTC
J: TRBJ2-7; size: .; V: TRBV27; D: TRBD1; CDR3: CASRWTGTSYEQYF; DNA: TGTGCCAGCAGGTGGACAGGGACATCCTACGAGCAGTACTTC
J: TRBJ2-1; size: .; V: TRBV12-3/TRBV12-4; D: TRBD1; CDR3: CASGQGPLDEQFF; DNA: TGTGCCAGCGGACAGGGCCCGTTGGATGAGCAGTTCTTC
J: TRBJ1-5; size: .; V: TRBV4-1; D: .; CDR3: CASSRAQLSNQPQHF; DNA: TGCGCCAGCAGCCGGGCACAGCTAAGCAATCAGCCCCAGCATTTT
J: TRBJ1-5; size: .; V: TRBV3-1/TRBV3-2; D: .; CDR3: CASSQGGPNQPQHF; DNA: TGTGCCAGCAGCCAAGGGGGCCCCAATCAGCCCCAGCATTTT
J: TRBJ2-7; size: .; V: TRBV28; D: TRBD1; CDR3: CASSYRQGSYEQYF; DNA: TGTGCCAGCAGTTACCGACAGGGTAGCTACGAGCAGTACTTC
J: TRBJ1-2; size: .; V: TRBV6-5; D: .; CDR3: CASSYGRGRLDGYTF; DNA: TGTGCCAGCAGTTATGGTCGGGGGCGTCTAGATGGCTACACCTTC
J: TRBJ1-2; size: .; V: TRBV10-3; D: .; CDR3: CAIFGQGDGYTF; DNA: TGTGCCATCTTCGGGCAGGGCGATGGCTACACCTTC
J: TRBJ2-3; size: .; V: TRBV4-1; D: .; CDR3: CASSPRAADTQYF; DNA: TGCGCCAGCAGCCCAAGGGCCGCAGATACGCAGTATTTT
J: TRBJ1-6; size: few; V: TRBV30; D: .; CDR3: CAWSSGPPYNSPLHF; DNA: TGTGCCTGGAGTTCCGGACCACCCTATAATTCACCCCTCCACTTT
J: TRBJ2-2; size: .; V: TRBV15; D: TRBD2; CDR3: CATSDSGLAGGPTGELFF; DNA: TGTGCCACCAGCGACTCGGGACTAGCGGGAGGACCCACCGGGGAGCTGTTTTTT
J: TRBJ2-7; size: .; V: TRBV6-5; D: TRBD1; CDR3: CASSLRTGGYEQYF; DNA: TGTGCCAGCAGTTTGAGGACAGGGGGCTACGAGCAGTACTTC
J: TRBJ1-2; size: .; V: TRBV7-2; D: .; CDR3: CASSLQGKGGYTF; DNA: TGTGCCAGCAGCTTACAGGGGAAGGGTGGCTACACCTTC
J: TRBJ1-1; size: .; V: TRBV19; D: .; CDR3: CASRPGELNTEAFF; DNA: TGTGCCAGTCGACCAGGGGAGTTGAACACTGAAGCTTTCTTT
J: TRBJ2-2; size: .; V: TRBV19; D: TRBD1; CDR3: CASSSTGTGYYTGELFF; DNA: TGTGCCAGTAGTTCGACCGGGACAGGCTATTACACCGGGGAGCTGTTTTTT
J: TRBJ1-1; size: .; V: TRBV19; D: .; CDR3: CASSIQRMNTEAFF; DNA: TGTGCCAGTAGTATTCAAAGAATGAACACTGAAGCTTTCTTT
J: TRBJ2-1; size: .; V: TRBV18; D: TRBD1; CDR3: CASSPGTGQFF; DNA: TGTGCCAGCTCACCCGGGACAGGGCAGTTCTTC